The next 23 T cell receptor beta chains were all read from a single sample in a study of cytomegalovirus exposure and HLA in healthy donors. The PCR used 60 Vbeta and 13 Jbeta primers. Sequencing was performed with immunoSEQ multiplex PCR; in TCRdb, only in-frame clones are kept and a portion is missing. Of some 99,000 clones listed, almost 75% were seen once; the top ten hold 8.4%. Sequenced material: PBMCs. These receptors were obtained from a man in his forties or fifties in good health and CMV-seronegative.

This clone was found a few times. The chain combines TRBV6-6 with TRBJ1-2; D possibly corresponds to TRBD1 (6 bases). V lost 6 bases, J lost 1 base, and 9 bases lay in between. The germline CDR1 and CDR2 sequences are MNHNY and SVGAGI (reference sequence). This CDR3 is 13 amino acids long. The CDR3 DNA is TGTGCCAGCAGCCCGGACAGTAACTATGGCTACACCTTC. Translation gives CASSPDSNYGYTF.

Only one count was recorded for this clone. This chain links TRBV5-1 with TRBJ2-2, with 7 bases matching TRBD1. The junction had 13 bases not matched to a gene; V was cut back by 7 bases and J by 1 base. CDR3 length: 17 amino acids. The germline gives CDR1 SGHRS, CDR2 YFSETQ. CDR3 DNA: TGCGCCAGCCGAGGAGACAGGGCGGTTCTGAACACCGGGGAGCTGTTTTTT. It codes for CASRGDRAVLNTGELFF.

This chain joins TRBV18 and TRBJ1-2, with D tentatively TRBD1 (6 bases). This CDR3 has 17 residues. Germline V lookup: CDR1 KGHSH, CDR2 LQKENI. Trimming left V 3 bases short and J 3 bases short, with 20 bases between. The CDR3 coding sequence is TGTGCCAGCTCACCCCCTTCAAGTTCCAGGGGAGACTATGGCTACACCTTC. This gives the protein CASSPPSSSRGDYGYTF.

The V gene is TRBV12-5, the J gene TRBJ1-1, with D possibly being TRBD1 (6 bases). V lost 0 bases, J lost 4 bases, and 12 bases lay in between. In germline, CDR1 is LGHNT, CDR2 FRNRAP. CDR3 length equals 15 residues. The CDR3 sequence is CASGLVRRGATEAFF. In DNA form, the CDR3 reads TGTGCTAGTGGTTTGGTCCGACGGGGGGCCACTGAAGCTTTCTTT.

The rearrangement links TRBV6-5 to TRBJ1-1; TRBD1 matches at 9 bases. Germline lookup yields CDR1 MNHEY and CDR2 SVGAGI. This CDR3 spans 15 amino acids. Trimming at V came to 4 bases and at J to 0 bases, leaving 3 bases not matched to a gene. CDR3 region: CASSSTGGLNTEAFF. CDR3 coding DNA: TGTGCCAGCAGTTCGACAGGGGGTCTGAACACTGAAGCTTTCTTT.

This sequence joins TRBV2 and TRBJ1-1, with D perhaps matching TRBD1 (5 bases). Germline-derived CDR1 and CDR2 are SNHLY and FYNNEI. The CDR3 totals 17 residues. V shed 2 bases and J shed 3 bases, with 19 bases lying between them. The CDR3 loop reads CASSERPRQGLDTEAFF. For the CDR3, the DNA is TGTGCCAGCAGTGAAAGGCCCCGTCAGGGTCTGGACACTGAAGCTTTCTTT. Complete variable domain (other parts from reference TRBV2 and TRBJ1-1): EPEVTQTPSHQVTQMGQEVILRCVPISNHLYFYWYRQILGQKVEFLVSFYNNEISEKSEIFDDQFSVERPDGSNFTLKIRSTKLEDSAMYFCASSERPRQGLDTEAFFGQGTRLTVV.

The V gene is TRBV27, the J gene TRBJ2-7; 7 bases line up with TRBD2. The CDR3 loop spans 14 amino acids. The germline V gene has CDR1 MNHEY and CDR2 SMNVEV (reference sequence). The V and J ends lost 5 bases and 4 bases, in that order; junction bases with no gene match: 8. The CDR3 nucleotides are TGTGCCAGCAGTATCAGCGGGACCGGGTACGAGCAGTACTTC. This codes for CASSISGTGYEQYF.

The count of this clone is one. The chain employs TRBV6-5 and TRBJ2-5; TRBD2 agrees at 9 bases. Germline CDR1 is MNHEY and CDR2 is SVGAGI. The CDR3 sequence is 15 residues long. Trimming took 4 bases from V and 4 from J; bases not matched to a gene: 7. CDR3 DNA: TGTGCCAGCAGTTGGCTAGCGGGGAGGGCAGAGACCCAGTACTTC. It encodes CASSWLAGRAETQYF.

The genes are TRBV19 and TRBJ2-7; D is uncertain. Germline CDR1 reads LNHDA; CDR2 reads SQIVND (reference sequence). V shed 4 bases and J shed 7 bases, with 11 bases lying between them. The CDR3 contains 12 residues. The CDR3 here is CASSTPTREQYF. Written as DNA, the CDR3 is TGTGCCAGTAGTACCCCTACGAGAGAGCAGTACTTC.

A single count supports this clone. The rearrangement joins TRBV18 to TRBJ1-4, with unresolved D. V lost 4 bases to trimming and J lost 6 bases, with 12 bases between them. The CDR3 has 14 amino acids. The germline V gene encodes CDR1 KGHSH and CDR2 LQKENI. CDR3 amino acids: CASSRGLKYEKLFF. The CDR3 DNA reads TGTGCCAGCTCACGAGGGTTAAAGTATGAAAAACTGTTTTTT.

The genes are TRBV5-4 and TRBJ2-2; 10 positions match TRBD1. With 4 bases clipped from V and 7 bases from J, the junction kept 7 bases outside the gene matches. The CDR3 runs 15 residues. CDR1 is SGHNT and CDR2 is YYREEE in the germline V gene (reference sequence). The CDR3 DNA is TGTGCCAGCAGCCCAGGACAGGGGGGGATCGGGGAGCTGTTTTTT. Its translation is CASSPGQGGIGELFF. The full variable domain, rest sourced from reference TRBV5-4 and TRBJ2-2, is ETGVTQSPTHLIKTRGQQVTLRCSSQSGHNTVSWYQQALGQGPQFIFQYYREEENGRGNFPPRFSGLQFPNYSSELNVNALELDDSALYLCASSPGQGGIGELFFGEGSRLTVL.

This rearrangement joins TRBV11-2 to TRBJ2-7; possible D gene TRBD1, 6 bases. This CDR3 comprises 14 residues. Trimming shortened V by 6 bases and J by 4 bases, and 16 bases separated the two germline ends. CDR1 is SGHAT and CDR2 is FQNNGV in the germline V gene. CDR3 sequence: CASRYNTGRYEQYF. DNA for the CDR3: TGTGCCAGCAGGTATAATACAGGGCGGTACGAGCAGTACTTC.

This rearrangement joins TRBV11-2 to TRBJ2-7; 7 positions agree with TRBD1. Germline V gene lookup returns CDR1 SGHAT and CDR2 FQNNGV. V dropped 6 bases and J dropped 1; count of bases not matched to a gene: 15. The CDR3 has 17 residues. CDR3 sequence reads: CASSLNPPRDRSYEQYF. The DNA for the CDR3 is TGTGCCAGCAGTCTCAACCCGCCCCGGGACAGATCCTACGAGCAGTACTTC.

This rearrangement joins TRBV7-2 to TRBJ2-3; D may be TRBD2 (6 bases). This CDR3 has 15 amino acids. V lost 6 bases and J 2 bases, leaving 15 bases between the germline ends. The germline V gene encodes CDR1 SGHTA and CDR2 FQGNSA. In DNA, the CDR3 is TGTGCCAGCAGTCGGACGGGGGTCTCCACAGATACGCAGTATTTT. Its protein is CASSRTGVSTDTQYF.

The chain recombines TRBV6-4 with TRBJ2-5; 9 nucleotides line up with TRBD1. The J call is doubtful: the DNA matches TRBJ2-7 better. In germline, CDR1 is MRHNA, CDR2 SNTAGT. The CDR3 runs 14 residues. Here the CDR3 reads CASSRTGDSYEQYF. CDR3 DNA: TGTGCCAGCAGTCGGACAGGGGACTCCTACGAGCAGTACTTC.

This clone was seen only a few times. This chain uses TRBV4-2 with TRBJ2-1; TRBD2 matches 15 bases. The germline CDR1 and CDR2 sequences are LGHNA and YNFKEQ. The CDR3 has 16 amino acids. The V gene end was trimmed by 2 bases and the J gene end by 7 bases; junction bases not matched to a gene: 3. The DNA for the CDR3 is TGTGCCAGCAGCCAACAGGGACTAGCGGGGGGAAATGAGCAGTTCTTC. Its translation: CASSQQGLAGGNEQFF.

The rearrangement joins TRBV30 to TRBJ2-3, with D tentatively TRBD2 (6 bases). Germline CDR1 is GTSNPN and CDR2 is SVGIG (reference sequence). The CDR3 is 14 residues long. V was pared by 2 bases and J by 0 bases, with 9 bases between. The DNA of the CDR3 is TGTGCCTGGAGTTCAAGCGGGAGCACAGATACGCAGTATTTT. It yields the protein CAWSSSGSTDTQYF.

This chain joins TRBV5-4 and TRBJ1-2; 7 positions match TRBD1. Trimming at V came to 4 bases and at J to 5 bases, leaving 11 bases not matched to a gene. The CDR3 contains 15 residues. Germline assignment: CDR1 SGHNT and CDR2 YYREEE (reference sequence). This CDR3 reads CASSGNRGMGYGYTF. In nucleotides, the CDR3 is TGTGCCAGCAGCGGGAACAGGGGAATGGGGTATGGCTACACCTTC.

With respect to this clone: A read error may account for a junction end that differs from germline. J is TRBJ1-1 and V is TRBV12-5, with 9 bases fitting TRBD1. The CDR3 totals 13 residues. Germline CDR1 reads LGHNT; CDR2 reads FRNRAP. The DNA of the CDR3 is TGCGGATCGAGACAGGGGGTTACCACTGAAGCTTTCTTT. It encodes CGSRQGVTTEAFF. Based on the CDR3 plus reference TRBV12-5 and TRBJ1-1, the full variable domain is DARVTQTPRHKVTEMGQEVTMRCQPILGHNTVFWYRQTMMQGLELLAYFRNRAPLDDSGMPKDRFSAEMPDATLATLKIQPSEPRDSAVYFCGSRQGVTTEAFFGQGTRLTVV.

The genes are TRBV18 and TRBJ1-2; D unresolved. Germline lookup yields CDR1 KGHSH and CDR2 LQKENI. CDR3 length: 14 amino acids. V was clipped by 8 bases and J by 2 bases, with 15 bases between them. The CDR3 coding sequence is TGTGCCAGCCTTGCTGAGAGAGTGAACTATGGCTACACCTTC. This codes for CASLAERVNYGYTF.

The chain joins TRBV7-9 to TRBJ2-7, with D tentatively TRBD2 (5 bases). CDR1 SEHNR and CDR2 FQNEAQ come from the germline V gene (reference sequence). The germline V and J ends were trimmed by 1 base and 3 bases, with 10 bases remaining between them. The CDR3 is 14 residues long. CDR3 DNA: TGTGCCAGCAGCTTAGGGGCCGGGAACTACGAGCAGTACTTC. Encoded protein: CASSLGAGNYEQYF.

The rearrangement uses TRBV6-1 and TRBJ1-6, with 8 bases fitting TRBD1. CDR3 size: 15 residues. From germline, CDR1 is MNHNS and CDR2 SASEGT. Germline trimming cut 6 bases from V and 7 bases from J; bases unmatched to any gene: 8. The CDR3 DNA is TGTGCCAGCAGACAAGCCGGGACAGGAAATTCACCCCTCCACTTT. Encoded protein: CASRQAGTGNSPLHF.

As DNA, the CDR3 is TGTGCCAGCAGCTTAGTGTCGCGGGGAGTGGAGACCCAGTACTTC. Protein: CASSLVSRGVETQYF. The gene calls are TRBV7-9 and TRBJ2-5; weak D call: TRBD2 (6 bases). This CDR3 region has 15 residues. V dropped 1 base and J dropped 5 bases, with 14 bases sitting between them. CDR1 and CDR2 (germline): SEHNR, FQNEAQ (reference sequence).